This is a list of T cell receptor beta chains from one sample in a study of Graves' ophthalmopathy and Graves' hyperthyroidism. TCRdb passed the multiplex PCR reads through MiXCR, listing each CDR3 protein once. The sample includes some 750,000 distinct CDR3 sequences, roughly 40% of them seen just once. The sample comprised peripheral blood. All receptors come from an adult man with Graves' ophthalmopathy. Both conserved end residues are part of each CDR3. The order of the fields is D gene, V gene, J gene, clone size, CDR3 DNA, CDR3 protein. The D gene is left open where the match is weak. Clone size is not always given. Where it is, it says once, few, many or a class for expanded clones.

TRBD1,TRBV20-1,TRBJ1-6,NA,TGCAGTGCTGCAGCCCCGACAGGGGGAAATTCACCCCTCCACTTT,CSAAAPTGGNSPLHF
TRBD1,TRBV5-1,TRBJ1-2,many,TGCGCCAGCAGCTTTGGACAGGGCGGGTCTGGCTACACCTTC,CASSFGQGGSGYTF
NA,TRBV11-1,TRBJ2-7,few,TGTGCCAGCAGCACCACAGGACGCTCCTACGAGCAGTACTTC,CASSTTGRSYEQYF
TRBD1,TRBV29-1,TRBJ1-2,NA,TGCAGCGTTGAGGGACAGGGGTCTGGCTACACCTTC,CSVEGQGSGYTF
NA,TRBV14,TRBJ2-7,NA,TGTGCCAGCAGCCAGACAGGCACAGTCCACGAGCAGTACTTC,CASSQTGTVHEQYF
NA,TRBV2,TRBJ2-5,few,TGTGCCAGCAGAAAAAAATCTGGACTATTGGAGACCCAGTACTTC,CASRKKSGLLETQYF
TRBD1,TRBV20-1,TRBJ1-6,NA,TGCAGTGCTAAGGGACAGGGGGCTTCCTATAATTCACCCCTCCACTTT,CSAKGQGASYNSPLHF
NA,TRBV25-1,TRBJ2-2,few,TGTGCCAGCAGCTCGGTCGAGGGAGTCCGGACCGGGGAGCTGTTTTTT,CASSSVEGVRTGELFF
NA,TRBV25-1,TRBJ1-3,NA,TGTGCCAGCAGTGATAGTGCCGGGGCTGGAAACACCATATATTTT,CASSDSAGAGNTIYF
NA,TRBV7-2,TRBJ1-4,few,TGTGCCAGCAGCTTAGACAGTCCCCCCAAAAAGGAAAAACTGTTTTTT,CASSLDSPPKKEKLFF
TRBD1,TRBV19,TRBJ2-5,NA,TGTGCCAGTAGTATTTCACAGGGGGAAGAGACCCAGTACTTC,CASSISQGEETQYF
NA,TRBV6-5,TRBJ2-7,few,TGTGCCAGCAGTTACTCCGAGGGGGATTTGGCCGACGAGCAGTACTTC,CASSYSEGDLADEQYF
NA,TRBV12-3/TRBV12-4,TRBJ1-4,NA,TGTGCCAGCAGTATCGGACAGAGAGTTAATGAAAAACTGTTTTTT,CASSIGQRVNEKLFF
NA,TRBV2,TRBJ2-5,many,TGTGCCAGCAGCGAAAGCACCGGGTCTGGACGGGAGACCCAGTACTTC,CASSESTGSGRETQYF
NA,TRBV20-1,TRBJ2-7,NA,TGCAGTGCTAGAGGGGATTGGCGGGACTTCTCCTACGAGCAGTACTTC,CSARGDWRDFSYEQYF
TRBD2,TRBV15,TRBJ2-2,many,TGTGCCACCAGCAGGCCTAGCGGGGGGACGACCGGGGAGCTGTTTTTT,CATSRPSGGTTGELFF
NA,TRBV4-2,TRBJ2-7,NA,TGTGCCAGCAGCCAAGGCCGGGACCCTGGAATTTACGAGCAGTACTTC,CASSQGRDPGIYEQYF
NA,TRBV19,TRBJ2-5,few,TGTGCCAGTAGTATTGGGCAGCGACAAGAGACCCAGTACTTC,CASSIGQRQETQYF
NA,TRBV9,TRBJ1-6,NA,TGTGCCAGCAGCGGACAGAGCTCCTATAATTCACCCCTCCACTTT,CASSGQSSYNSPLHF
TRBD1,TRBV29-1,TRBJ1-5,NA,TGCAGCGCTCTCACCGGGACAGGGGATCAGCCCCAGCATTTT,CSALTGTGDQPQHF
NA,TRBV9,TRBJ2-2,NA,TGTGCCAGCAGCGTAGATGGGGAGATCGGGGAGCTGTTTTTT,CASSVDGEIGELFF
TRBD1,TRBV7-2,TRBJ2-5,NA,TGTGCCAGCAGCTTAGGGGACAGGGGGATTAGGACCCAGTACTTC,CASSLGDRGIRTQYF
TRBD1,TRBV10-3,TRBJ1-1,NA,TGTGCCGTCACTGACAGGGCCACTGAAGCTTTCTTT,CAVTDRATEAFF
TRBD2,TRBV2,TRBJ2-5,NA,TGTGCCAGCAGTGCTAGCGGGGGCCTAGAGACCCAGTACTTC,CASSASGGLETQYF
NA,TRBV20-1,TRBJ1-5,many,TGCAGTGCTACGATGGGCAGGGCGAGGCAGCCCCAGCATTTT,CSATMGRARQPQHF
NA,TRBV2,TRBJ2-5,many,TGTGCCAGCAGTGAATACAGGCAAGAGACCCAGTACTTC,CASSEYRQETQYF
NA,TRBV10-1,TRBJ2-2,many,TGCGCCAGCAGTGGGGACGGGGTCACCGGGGAGCTGTTTTTT,CASSGDGVTGELFF
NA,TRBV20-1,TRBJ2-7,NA,TGCAGTGCTAAACCGGGACATCCCTACGAGCAGTACTTC,CSAKPGHPYEQYF
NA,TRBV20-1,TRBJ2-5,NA,TGCAGTGCTCCCTGGGGAGAAGGGAAAGAGACCCAGTACTTC,CSAPWGEGKETQYF
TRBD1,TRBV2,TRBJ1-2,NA,TGTGCCAGCAGTGCGTTCGGGACAGATAACTATGGCTACACCTTC,CASSAFGTDNYGYTF
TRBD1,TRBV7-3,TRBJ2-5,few,TGTGCCAGCAGCGCTGGACAGGGGGGTGTAAAGACCCAGTACTTC,CASSAGQGGVKTQYF
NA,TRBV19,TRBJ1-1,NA,TGTGCCAGTATCTCCTCGACAGGTGCGATGAACACTGAAGCTTTCTTT,CASISSTGAMNTEAFF
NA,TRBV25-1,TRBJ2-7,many,TGTGCCAGTTCATCGTCAGGGGCCGAGCAGTACTTC,CASSSSGAEQYF
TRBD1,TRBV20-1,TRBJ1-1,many,TGCAGTGCGGGATCGGGACAGCACAACACTGAAGCTTTCTTT,CSAGSGQHNTEAFF
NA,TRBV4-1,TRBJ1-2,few,TGCGCCAGCAGCCAAGAGGTTCAGGTTGACTATGGCTACACCTTC,CASSQEVQVDYGYTF
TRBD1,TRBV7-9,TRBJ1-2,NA,TGTGCCAGCAGCCAAGATGAGGGGGCTCGTGGCTACACCTTC,CASSQDEGARGYTF
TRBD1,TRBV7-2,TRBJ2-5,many,TGTGCCAGCAGCTCGCCGACAGGGACAGGTGGTGTGACCCAGTACTTC,CASSSPTGTGGVTQYF
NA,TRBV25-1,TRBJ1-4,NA,TGTGCCAGCAGCCCGGGGACCCATAATGAAAAACTGTTTTTT,CASSPGTHNEKLFF
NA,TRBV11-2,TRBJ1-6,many,TGTGCCAGCAGCTTACGGGTGTCGGGGTCACCCCTCCACTTT,CASSLRVSGSPLHF
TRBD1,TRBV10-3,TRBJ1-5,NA,TGTGCCATCAGTGCTGGGGGACAGTTGAGCAATCAGCCCCAGCATTTT,CAISAGGQLSNQPQHF
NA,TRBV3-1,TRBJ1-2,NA,TGTGCCAGCAATAAGGGCTCAGGGGGCTACACCTTC,CASNKGSGGYTF
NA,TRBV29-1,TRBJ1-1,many,TGCAGCGGAAGGAACACTGAAGCTTTCTTT,CSGRNTEAFF
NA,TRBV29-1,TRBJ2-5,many,TGCAGCGTTGATTTTAGGGCGCAGGGGAGGGAGACCCAGTACTTC,CSVDFRAQGRETQYF
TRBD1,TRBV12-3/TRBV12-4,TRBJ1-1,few,TGTGCCAGCAGCCCGAGGACAGGGGGTACTACTGAAGCTTTCTTT,CASSPRTGGTTEAFF
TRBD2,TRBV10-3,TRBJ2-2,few,TGTGCCATCACCAGGACTAGCCCGCCCGGGGAGCTGTTTTTT,CAITRTSPPGELFF
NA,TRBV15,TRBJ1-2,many,TGTGCCACCAGCAGAGACCCCCGGGGAAGTGGCTACACCTTC,CATSRDPRGSGYTF
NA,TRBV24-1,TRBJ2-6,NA,TGTGCCTGGACCAGGGGGGGACTTGGGGCCAACGTCCTGACTTTC,CAWTRGGLGANVLTF